These T cell receptor beta chains were read from a single sample in a study of identical twins. Via MiXCR, TCRdb re-called the 5' RACE reads, giving one row per CDR3 protein. The sample has a few hundred thousand distinct CDR3 sequences, around 15% seen once. These data also formed part of another study, on yellow fever vaccine responses in identical twins.

Specimen: CD4+ T cells sorted from blood. The source of these receptors is a woman aged 18-35 years in good health. Each CDR3 is given with its conserved first and last residue. The order of the fields is V gene, clone size, J gene, D gene, CDR3 protein, CDR3 DNA. A D gene is named only where the DNA matches it firmly. Clone size is not always given. Where it is, it says once, few, many or a class for expanded clones.

TRBV9,.,TRBJ2-1,.,CASSVEIGIGSYNEQFF,TGTGCCAGCAGCGTAGAGATAGGGATAGGTTCCTACAATGAGCAGTTCTTC
TRBV7-2,.,TRBJ2-3,.,CASSLNGGEGYTQYF,TGTGCCAGCAGCTTGAACGGGGGAGAGGGGTATACGCAGTATTTT
TRBV20-1,few,TRBJ2-5,TRBD2,CSARDGTSVEETQYF,TGCAGTGCTAGAGACGGGACTAGCGTCGAAGAGACCCAGTACTTC
TRBV29-1,.,TRBJ1-1,TRBD1,CSAVQGTEAFF,TGCAGCGCAGTACAGGGGACTGAAGCTTTCTTT
TRBV11-2,.,TRBJ2-6,.,CASSLRSRLSGANVLTF,TGTGCCAGCAGCTTACGGTCTAGGCTCTCTGGGGCCAACGTCCTGACTTTC
TRBV5-1,many,TRBJ2-3,TRBD2,CASSSPSGGPTDTQYF,TGCGCCAGCAGCTCCCCTTCGGGGGGGCCTACAGATACGCAGTATTTT
TRBV9,many,TRBJ2-1,TRBD2,CASSVGGGTTYNEQFF,TGTGCCAGCAGCGTAGGTGGGGGGACTACCTACAATGAGCAGTTCTTC
TRBV11-3,.,TRBJ2-6,.,CASSSSGNEAGANVLTF,TGTGCCAGCAGCTCCTCAGGGAACGAGGCTGGGGCCAACGTCCTGACTTTC
TRBV5-1,few,TRBJ2-1,TRBD2,CASSLSGGAGALNEQFF,TGCGCCAGCAGCTTGTCGGGGGGAGCGGGGGCGCTGAATGAGCAGTTCTTC
TRBV28,.,TRBJ2-7,TRBD2,CASTGTSSYEQYF,TGTGCCAGTACCGGGACTAGCAGCTACGAGCAGTACTTC
TRBV5-1,few,TRBJ2-2,.,CASSFRVGTGELFF,TGCGCCAGCAGCTTCAGGGTTGGCACCGGGGAGCTGTTTTTT
TRBV14,few,TRBJ2-7,TRBD1,CASSVIDRGSEQYF,TGTGCCAGCAGCGTAATAGACAGGGGGAGCGAGCAGTACTTC
TRBV20-1,many,TRBJ1-6,.,CSARGQGAYNSPLHF,TGCAGTGCTAGAGGCCAGGGAGCATATAATTCACCCCTCCACTTT
TRBV20-1,few,TRBJ1-1,.,CSARGGKKEIYEAFF,TGCAGTGCTAGAGGGGGGAAAAAAGAGATTTATGAAGCTTTCTTT
TRBV19,once,TRBJ2-3,TRBD2,CASSTGGNTDTQYF,TGTGCCAGTAGTACCGGGGGGAACACAGATACGCAGTATTTT
TRBV5-1,.,TRBJ2-7,.,CASSLGGANAYEQYF,TGCGCCAGCAGCTTAGGGGGGGCAAATGCCTACGAGCAGTACTTC
TRBV10-3,few,TRBJ2-1,.,CAISVANEQFF,TGTGCCATCAGTGTGGCGAATGAGCAGTTCTTC
TRBV7-9,.,TRBJ2-7,TRBD1,CASTQNPGTGVHEQYF,TGTGCCAGCACGCAAAACCCCGGGACAGGGGTCCACGAGCAGTACTTC
TRBV6-1,.,TRBJ2-5,.,CASSLLLGPSPETQYF,TGTGCCAGCAGCCTTCTTCTAGGTCCTAGCCCAGAGACCCAGTACTTC
TRBV12-3/TRBV12-4,few,TRBJ2-1,TRBD2,CASSLGTSSLQYNEQFF,TGTGCCAGCAGTTTGGGGACTAGCTCGCTCCAGTACAATGAGCAGTTCTTC
TRBV11-2,.,TRBJ2-3,.,CASSLDSHTQYF,TGTGCCAGCAGCTTAGATTCCCATACGCAGTATTTT
TRBV12-3/TRBV12-4,many,TRBJ2-5,.,CASSPGLQKETQYF,TGTGCCAGCAGTCCGGGCCTACAAAAAGAGACCCAGTACTTC
TRBV5-4,.,TRBJ2-2,.,CASSPMTGELFF,TGTGCCAGCAGCCCTATGACCGGGGAGCTGTTTTTT
TRBV7-9,.,TRBJ1-6,.,CASSLGGSNNSPLHF,TGTGCCAGCAGCTTGGGGGGGTCGAATAATTCACCCCTCCACTTT
TRBV20-1,many,TRBJ2-1,TRBD2,CSARDGPGTSNEQFF,TGCAGTGCTAGAGATGGGCCGGGGACTAGCAATGAGCAGTTCTTC